The rows below give T cell receptor beta chains drawn from one sample of a study of cytomegalovirus exposure and HLA in healthy donors. Profiling relied on immunoSEQ multiplex PCR, and the TCRdb table lists in-frame clones only, not all of them. This repertoire shows 250,000 or so clones, more than 75% found once; its top ten account for 1% to 1.5%. Sequencing used PBMCs. Every receptor here comes from a human donor in good health. CDR3s include the opening cysteine and the closing phenylalanine or tryptophan. A D gene is named only where the DNA matches it firmly. The size field is filled for only some rows; it gives once, few, many or a size class.

V gene	D gene	J gene	clone size	CDR3 DNA	CDR3 protein
TRBV18	NA	TRBJ1-1	NA	TGTGCCAGCTCACCACCGTGGGGCAGTAATACGAACACTGAAGCTTTCTTT	CASSPPWGSNTNTEAFF
TRBV7-9	TRBD2	TRBJ2-7	NA	TGTGCCAGCAGCAGCACTAGCGGGGATCGATGGAAGCAGTACTTC	CASSSTSGDRWKQYF
TRBV2	TRBD2	TRBJ2-3	NA	TGTGCCAGCAGTGAAAGACCAAGGGGACTAATAGATACGCAGTATTTT	CASSERPRGLIDTQYF
TRBV7-7	NA	TRBJ2-5	NA	TGTGCTAGCAGCTTAGACAGTCAGACCCAGTACTTC	CASSLDSQTQYF
TRBV15	NA	TRBJ2-3	NA	TGTGCCACCAGCAGCGTTTCCACAGATACGCAGTATTTT	CATSSVSTDTQYF
TRBV6-5	NA	TRBJ2-1	NA	TGTGCCAGCAGTTACGATGGGGGCAGCTCCTACAATGAGCAGTTCTTC	CASSYDGGSSYNEQFF
TRBV19	NA	TRBJ2-5	NA	TGTGCCAGTAGCTCCTCACTCAAAGAGACCCAGTACTTC	CASSSSLKETQYF
TRBV12-2	NA	TRBJ2-3	NA	TGTGCAAGCCCTGGGACACGTAGTTTT	CASPGTRSF
TRBV5-1	TRBD1	TRBJ2-3	NA	TGCGCCAGCAGCTTTAGGACAGGGACAGATACGCAGTATTTT	CASSFRTGTDTQYF
TRBV29-1	TRBD1	TRBJ2-6	NA	TGCAGCGTAGCCGGGACAGGGGGTACCGTGACCTCCCCTGGGGCCAACGTCCTGACTTTC	CSVAGTGGTVTSPGANVLTF
TRBV28	TRBD2	TRBJ2-7	NA	TGTGCCAGCAGTTTGGCACTAGCGGACTCCTACGAGCAGTACTTC	CASSLALADSYEQYF
TRBV7-9	NA	TRBJ2-5	NA	TGTTCCAGCAGCCCCAGGACTCAAGGGGAGGAAGAGACCCAGTACTTC	CSSSPRTQGEEETQYF
TRBV28	NA	TRBJ2-7	NA	TGTGCCAGCAGTTTCGTGCTACCGGTGGCAGGAGACTACTATCTGGGTACAACCACCGAGCAGTACTTC	CASSFVLPVAGDYYLGTTTEQYF
TRBV7-2	TRBD2	TRBJ2-7	NA	TGTGCCAGCAGTTTTACTCCGGGAGGGACTGGGTCTTACGAGCAGTACTTC	CASSFTPGGTGSYEQYF
TRBV5-1	TRBD1	TRBJ1-5	NA	TGCGCCAGCAGCTCGACAGGGGGCACTCAGCCCCAGCATTTT	CASSSTGGTQPQHF
TRBV4-1	NA	TRBJ1-2	NA	TGCGCCAGCAGCCAGAGAGCGATGACAGGTATAAGCGGCTACACCTTC	CASSQRAMTGISGYTF
TRBV18	TRBD1	TRBJ2-3	NA	TGTGCCAGCTCATCGACAGGGGTTGGCACAGATACGCAGTATTTT	CASSSTGVGTDTQYF
TRBV27	TRBD2	TRBJ2-7	once	TGTGCCAGCAGTTTAACGGGAGGGTCCCACGAGCAGTACTTC	CASSLTGGSHEQYF
TRBV15	NA	TRBJ1-4	NA	TGTGCCACCAGCAGAGAAGGGACCGGGAGGGGTGAAAAACTGTTTTTT	CATSREGTGRGEKLFF
TRBV7-9	TRBD2	TRBJ2-4	NA	TGTGCCAGCAGCGTCAGACTAGCGGGACCAGGTCTAGCCAAAAACATTCAGTACTTC	CASSVRLAGPGLAKNIQYF
TRBV29-1	NA	TRBJ2-7	NA	TGCAGCGCCCCGGGGAGGGGGTGGGGGTCCTACGAGCAGTACTTC	CSAPGRGWGSYEQYF
TRBV19	TRBD2	TRBJ2-3	NA	TGTGCCAGTAGTGGTCTAGCGGGAGTAGGAGATACGCAGTATTTT	CASSGLAGVGDTQYF
TRBV6-5	NA	TRBJ2-3	once	TGTGCCAGCAGTTACTCCCCAGGGTTCGTAGATACGCAGTATTTT	CASSYSPGFVDTQYF
TRBV13	TRBD2	TRBJ2-7	NA	TGTGCCAGCAGCCCCCGGGCTAGCGGGACCGAGCAGTACTTC	CASSPRASGTEQYF
TRBV4-2	TRBD2	TRBJ2-2	few	TGTGCCAGCAGCCAACTCACTAGCGGGACCGGGGAGCTGTTTTTT	CASSQLTSGTGELFF
TRBV10-2	TRBD1	TRBJ1-1	NA	TGCGCCAGCAGTCACAGGGGGCGGGTCAGTGAAGCTTTCTTT	CASSHRGRVSEAFF
TRBV18	TRBD1	TRBJ2-5	once	TGTGCCAGCTCCTCGGACAGGGAGGAGACCCAGTACTTC	CASSSDREETQYF
TRBV28	NA	TRBJ1-2	NA	TGTGCCAGCAGTTTCCTCGGAGGGGACTATGGCTACACCTTC	CASSFLGGDYGYTF
TRBV15	TRBD2	TRBJ2-7	NA	TGTGCCACCAGCAGAGTTTTGGGAGGGACTAGCGGGAGGCACTTAACCTACGAGCAGTACTTC	CATSRVLGGTSGRHLTYEQYF
TRBV5-1	NA	TRBJ2-5	NA	TGCGCCAGCAGCTTTCGGTCCGGGGATAAAGAGACCCAGTACTTC	CASSFRSGDKETQYF
TRBV19	NA	TRBJ2-3	few	TGTGCCAGTAGTATAGAAGGGGCCCCAGGCTGGGATACGCAGTATTTT	CASSIEGAPGWDTQYF
TRBV4-1	NA	TRBJ2-7	NA	TGCGCCAGCAGCCAAGGTCGGCTAGCACCCTACGAGCAGTACTTC	CASSQGRLAPYEQYF
TRBV4-1	TRBD2	TRBJ2-7	NA	TGCGCCAGCAGCCCGCTAGCGGAACTCTACGAGCAGTACTTC	CASSPLAELYEQYF
TRBV28	TRBD2	TRBJ2-2	NA	TGTGCCAGCAGTTTCTCCGCGGGAGGGAGGACCGGGGAGCTGTTTTTT	CASSFSAGGRTGELFF
TRBV5-4	TRBD1	TRBJ2-7	NA	TGTGCCAGCAGAACGGACAGGGATTCTCCCTACGAGCAGTACTTC	CASRTDRDSPYEQYF
TRBV2	TRBD2	TRBJ2-5	NA	TGTGCCAGCAGTTATAGCGGGAGTTCAGAGACCCAGTACTTC	CASSYSGSSETQYF
TRBV19	TRBD1	TRBJ2-3	NA	TGTGCCAGTAGTAGGAAAGGGACAGGGGGAACAGATACGCAGTATTTT	CASSRKGTGGTDTQYF
TRBV20-1	NA	TRBJ2-2	NA	TGCAGTGCTCCCCAGATTGGGGAGCTGTTTTTT	CSAPQIGELFF
TRBV4-3	NA	TRBJ2-5	few	TGCGCCAGCAGCCAAGATTCCTCCCGAGAGACCCAGTACTTC	CASSQDSSRETQYF
TRBV5-1	TRBD2	TRBJ2-5	NA	TGCGCCAGCAGCTTGATGACGGGGGGAAAAGAGACCCAGTACTTC	CASSLMTGGKETQYF